This T cell receptor (beta chain) was documented in a study of blood T cell repertoires in COVID-19. Looking at the study overall: PBMCs, B-cell-depleted T cells, or T cells provided the cDNA or gDNA that made up the material.

Authors' analysis steps: Reference gene primer amplification gave estimated nucleated cell counts. Using immunoSEQ multiplex PCR, the repertoire was profiled, and TCRdb retains in-frame clones only, with some absent. V and J calls and clone size are as listed in that table; D and trimming were resolved from the DNA. In the table there are approximately 220,000 clones, 84% of which are singletons. CDR1 MNHEY and CDR2 SVGAGI come from the germline V gene. J lost 3 bases, V lost 7 bases, and 3 bases had no gene match. There are 13 residues in the CDR3. Participant-reported clinical history was the basis for cohort assignment. Two negative PCRs, clearance, or symptom resolution characterized the recovered Cohort 3 donors.

Input material: PBMCs or T cells enriched from blood (not recorded which). This TCR came from a woman aged 40 to 50 who had recovered from COVID-19. The chain couples TRBV6-5 to TRBJ1-2, with TRBD1 matching over 9 bases. CDR3 sequence (DNA): TGTGCCAGCACAAGGGACAGGGACTATGGCTACACCTTC. Protein sequence: CASTRDRDYGYTF.